These 21 T cell receptor beta chains originate from one sample sequenced in a study of shared clonotypes between healthy human individuals (dated by TCRdb to between 2020 and 2021). The method behind the library was the immunoSEQ multiplex PCR assay. TCRdb carries this immuneACCESS record with in-frame sequences only. Its versions omit some clonotypes, under half of them owing to an unresolved V gene in the studies checked, with the rest unexplained. This sample has millions of clones in its table, and 85% to 95% of those were observed once. The ten largest clones take up under 0.15% of the sample. Source material: naive CD4+ T cells sorted from blood. Per the publication, the cell subset or site label means: CD45RA+ positively selected. These receptors all come from a man younger than 35 in good health.

Remarks on this clone: Different DNA sequences within this sample yield the same CDR3. This sequence joins TRBV2 and TRBJ2-7; a weak D match, TRBD2 (6 bases). This CDR3 is built from 12 residues. Germline V gene lookup returns CDR1 SNHLY and CDR2 FYNNEI. Trimming left V 6 bases short and J 3 bases short, with 9 bases between. This chain's CDR3 is CASRVGSYEQYF. The CDR3 region has the DNA TGTGCCAGCAGGGTCGGGAGCTACGAGCAGTACTTC.

The V and J genes are TRBV30 and TRBJ1-2, with 7 bases aligning to TRBD1. This CDR3 spans 13 amino acids. Germline CDR1 GTSNPN, CDR2 SVGIG (reference sequence). Unmatched junction bases numbered 5, after V lost 1 base and J lost 6 bases. The DNA for the CDR3 is TGTGCCTGGAGTGAAATGACAGGGCATGGCTACACCTTC. This codes for CAWSEMTGHGYTF.

The chain couples TRBV10-2 to TRBJ2-2, with D hard to call. Trimming took 3 bases from V and 4 from J, leaving 6 bases between them. This CDR3 has 13 residues. Looked up from germline, CDR1 is WSHSY and CDR2 is SAAADI. This CDR3 reads CASSDFSTGELFF. The CDR3 coding sequence is TGCGCCAGCAGTGACTTTAGCACCGGGGAGCTGTTTTTT.

The rearrangement uses TRBV10-3 and TRBJ2-5, with D possibly being TRBD1 (5 bases). The V gene lost 3 bases and the J gene lost 5 bases, with 16 bases spanning the gap. The CDR3 totals 15 residues. CDR1 and CDR2 from the germline V gene are ENHRY and SYGVKD. The CDR3 nucleotides are TGTGCCATCAGTGACTTGGTTCAGGGCGAGGAGACCCAGTACTTC. Amino acids: CAISDLVQGEETQYF.

The chain uses TRBV4-1 and TRBJ2-7; 7 bases match TRBD1. From germline, CDR1 is MGHRA and CDR2 YSYEKL. The CDR3 contains 12 residues. V was pared by 4 bases and J by 9 bases, with 6 bases of the junction left unmatched. The CDR3 bases are TGCGCCAGCAGCCTACGACAGGGACCGCAGTACTTC. As protein: CASSLRQGPQYF.

Only one count was recorded for this clone. The chain combines TRBV15 with TRBJ2-3; D not resolved. The CDR3 is 15 amino acids. Deletions cut 0 bases from V and 0 bases from J, with 7 bases between. CDR1 LNHNV and CDR2 YYDKDF come from the germline V gene (reference sequence). Here the CDR3 reads CATSRDRASTDTQYF. In DNA form, the CDR3 reads TGTGCCACCAGCAGAGATAGAGCCAGCACAGATACGCAGTATTTT.

This chain joins TRBV11-3 and TRBJ2-4, with no clear D. The germline CDR1 and CDR2 sequences are SGHNT and YENEEA. The germline V and J ends were trimmed by 4 bases and 6 bases, with 13 bases remaining between them. The CDR3 sequence is 14 residues long. The CDR3 DNA follows: TGTGCCAGCAGCTCCCAGGCTTCCGGAAACATTCAGTACTTC. Residues: CASSSQASGNIQYF.

For this clone: This CDR3 is also generated by other DNA sequences in the sample. The CDR3 DNA reads as TGTGCCAGCAGTTTAACTGGGTATGGCTACACCTTC. Translation gives CASSLTGYGYTF. The chain employs TRBV28 and TRBJ1-2; the D is unclear. The V end lost 2 bases, the J end lost 5 bases, and 6 bases lay between the germline ends. The CDR3 has 12 amino acids. CDR1 is MDHEN and CDR2 is SYDVKM in the germline V gene.

This chain links TRBV6-5 with TRBJ2-6; perhaps TRBD1 as D (5 bases). The CDR3 is 15 amino acids. The ends were cut back, 1 base at V and 2 bases at J, with 6 bases in the middle. In germline, CDR1 is MNHEY, CDR2 SVGAGI. The CDR3 sequence is CASSYWGTGANVLTF. CDR3 DNA sequence: TGTGCCAGCAGTTACTGGGGCACTGGGGCCAACGTCCTGACTTTC.

The chain is built from TRBV2 and TRBJ2-7, with D possibly TRBD2 on 6 matching bases. The CDR3 is 14 amino acids. Germline-derived CDR1 and CDR2 are SNHLY and FYNNEI. V lost 5 bases and J lost 0, with 11 bases in between. CDR3 sequence (DNA): TGTGCCAGCAGTACGGACGGGAGCTCCTACGAGCAGTACTTC. This translates into CASSTDGSSYEQYF.

The chain recombines TRBV29-1 with TRBJ2-7; 7 bases agree with TRBD2. Germline CDR1 and CDR2: SQVTM and ANQGSEA. V lost 6 bases, J lost 5 bases, and 4 bases stayed unmatched. There are 11 residues in the CDR3. The chain's CDR3 is CSVREGHEQYF. The DNA of the CDR3 is TGCAGCGTCAGGGAGGGACACGAGCAGTACTTC.

The chain links TRBV28 to TRBJ1-3, with D unresolved. CDR1 and CDR2 (germline): MDHEN, SYDVKM. There are 14 residues in the CDR3. Trimming removed 4 bases at V and 2 bases at J, with 9 bases between. The CDR3: CASSSHSPGNTIYF. CDR3 DNA sequence: TGTGCCAGCAGTTCCCACTCCCCTGGAAACACCATATATTTT.

The chain carries TRBV6-1 and TRBJ1-6; 8 nucleotides align to TRBD1. V lost 7 bases and J lost 6; bases outside the gene matches: 2. The germline CDR1 and CDR2 sequences are MNHNS and SASEGT. The CDR3 has 13 residues. CDR3 residues: CASTQGANSPLHF. CDR3 DNA: TGTGCCAGCACGCAGGGGGCTAATTCACCCCTCCACTTT.

V gene TRBV9 combines with J gene TRBJ1-1; weak D call: TRBD1 (6 bases). The germline gives CDR1 SGDLS, CDR2 YYNGEE. CDR3 length equals 17 residues. Between the trimmed V and J ends, which lost 0 bases and 9 bases, there was a span of 24 bases. In nucleotides, the CDR3 is TGTGCCAGCAGCGTAGGTGCCCCCTCAGGGGTCCCACCTAAAGCTTTCTTT. Amino acid sequence: CASSVGAPSGVPPKAFF.

The genes are TRBV2 and TRBJ1-5; D is uncertain. Germline V gene data show CDR1 as SNHLY and CDR2 as FYNNEI. The CDR3 consists of 13 residues. Trimming removed 7 bases at V and 0 bases at J, with 7 bases between. The CDR3 sequence: CASTVYSNQPQHF. Here the CDR3 DNA reads TGTGCCAGCACCGTTTATAGCAATCAGCCCCAGCATTTT.

This clone was counted between two and nine times. Other DNA sequences within the sample encode an identical CDR3. V usage is TRBV23-1 and J usage is TRBJ2-3, with TRBD1 identical over 8 bases. Being an ORF, TRBV23-1 has a function that is uncertain. The CDR3 is 17 residues long. The V segment lost 4 bases and the J segment 2 bases; nucleotides outside the gene matches: 11. The CDR3 loop reads CASSPPGQGGDTDTQYF. The CDR3 bases are TGCGCCAGCAGTCCCCCTGGACAGGGTGGGGACACAGATACGCAGTATTTT.

The chain links TRBV6-5 to TRBJ1-2, with D tentatively TRBD1 (5 bases). The CDR3 length is 14 residues. The germline gives CDR1 MNHEY, CDR2 SVGAGI. Trimming shortened V by 7 bases and J by 4 bases, and 16 bases separated the two germline ends. The CDR3 DNA is TGTGCCAGCACCACGACCGGGACGGCCTATGGCTACACCTTC. Translated, it gives CASTTTGTAYGYTF.

This chain links TRBV30 with TRBJ2-3, with 9 bases lining up with TRBD2. The CDR3 has 14 amino acids. V was pared by 8 bases and J by 3 bases, with 9 bases of the junction left unmatched. CDR1 and CDR2 (germline): GTSNPN, SVGIG (reference sequence). CDR3 amino acids: CARGSGRQTDTQYF. Written as DNA, the CDR3 is TGTGCCAGAGGAAGCGGGAGGCAGACAGATACGCAGTATTTT.

The genes are TRBV15 and TRBJ2-6, with 7 bases matching TRBD1. Germline-derived CDR1 and CDR2 are LNHNV and YYDKDF (reference sequence). CDR3 size: 17 residues. V was pared by 0 bases and J by 6 bases, with 8 bases of the junction left unmatched. The CDR3 DNA follows: TGTGCCACCAGCAGAGATCGAGGGGGCGGTGTGGCCAACGTCCTGACTTTC. Translated, it gives CATSRDRGGGVANVLTF.

CDR3 sequence reads: CASMATGTGTEKLFF. The CDR3 DNA reads as TGTGCCAGTATGGCGACCGGGACAGGGACTGAAAAACTGTTTTTT. The chain employs TRBV19 and TRBJ1-4; 9 bases are a match to TRBD1. The CDR3 consists of 15 residues. The V gene end was trimmed by 7 bases and the J gene end by 7 bases; junction bases not matched to a gene: 10. Germline lookup yields CDR1 LNHDA and CDR2 SQIVND (reference sequence).

This chain's CDR3 is CASSSFRGTNYEQYF. Here the CDR3 DNA reads TGTGCCAGCAGTTCATTCAGGGGCACGAACTACGAGCAGTACTTC. J is TRBJ2-7 and V is TRBV28; TRBD1 is a possible D gene (6 bases). Germline lookup yields CDR1 MDHEN and CDR2 SYDVKM. Trimming pared 4 bases from V and 3 bases from J, leaving 16 bases between. This CDR3 comprises 15 residues.